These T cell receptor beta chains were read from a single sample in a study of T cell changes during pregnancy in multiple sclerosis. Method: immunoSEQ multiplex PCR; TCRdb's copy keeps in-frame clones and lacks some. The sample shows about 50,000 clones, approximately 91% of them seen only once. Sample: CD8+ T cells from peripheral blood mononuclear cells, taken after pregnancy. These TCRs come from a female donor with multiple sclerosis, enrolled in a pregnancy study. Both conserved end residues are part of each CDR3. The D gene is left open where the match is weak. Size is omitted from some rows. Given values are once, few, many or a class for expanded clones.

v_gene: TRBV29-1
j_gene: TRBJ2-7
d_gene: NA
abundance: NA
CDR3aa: CSVAPALAASYEQYF
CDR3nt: TGCAGCGTAGCCCCGGCCTTGGCGGCGTCCTACGAGCAGTACTTC

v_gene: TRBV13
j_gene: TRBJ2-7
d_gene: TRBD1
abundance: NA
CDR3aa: CASSAGQGRYEQYF
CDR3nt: TGTGCCAGCAGCGCCGGACAGGGACGCTACGAGCAGTACTTC

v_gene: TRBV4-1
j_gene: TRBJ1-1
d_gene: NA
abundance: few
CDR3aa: CASSLPRADTEAFF
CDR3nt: TGCGCCAGCAGCCTTCCCAGGGCGGACACTGAAGCTTTCTTT

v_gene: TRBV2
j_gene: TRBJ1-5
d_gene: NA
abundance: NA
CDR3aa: CASWGGGNQPQHF
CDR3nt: TGTGCCAGCTGGGGGGGCGGCAATCAGCCCCAGCATTTT

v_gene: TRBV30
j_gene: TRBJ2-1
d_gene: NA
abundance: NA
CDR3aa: CACTGTPDYNEQFF
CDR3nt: TGTGCCTGCACCGGGACTCCAGACTACAATGAGCAGTTCTTC

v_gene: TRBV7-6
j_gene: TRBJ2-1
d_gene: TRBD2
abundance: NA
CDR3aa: CASSYILAGGYNEQFF
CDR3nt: TGTGCCAGCAGCTACATACTAGCGGGGGGTTACAATGAGCAGTTCTTC

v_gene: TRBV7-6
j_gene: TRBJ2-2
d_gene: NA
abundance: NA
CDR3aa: CASSLTGGDTGELFF
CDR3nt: TGTGCCAGCAGTCTAACAGGGGGGGACACCGGGGAGCTGTTTTTT

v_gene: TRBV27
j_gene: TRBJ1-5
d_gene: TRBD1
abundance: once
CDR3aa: CASSSGQGTNQPQHF
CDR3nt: TGTGCCAGCAGTAGCGGACAGGGTACGAATCAGCCCCAGCATTTT

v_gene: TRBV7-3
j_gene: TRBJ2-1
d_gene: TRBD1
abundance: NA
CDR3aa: CASSPPGQGRNEQFF
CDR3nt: TGTGCCAGCAGCCCTCCGGGACAGGGGCGGAATGAGCAGTTCTTC

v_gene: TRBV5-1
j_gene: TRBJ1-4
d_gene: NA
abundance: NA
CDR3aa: CASSLVQGRLNEKLFF
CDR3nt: TGCGCCAGCAGCTTGGTCCAGGGGCGACTTAATGAAAAACTGTTTTTT

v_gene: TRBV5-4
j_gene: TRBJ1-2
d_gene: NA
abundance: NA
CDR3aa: CASSFKGHVRIAYTF
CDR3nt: TGTGCCAGCAGCTTTAAAGGACATGTCCGAATCGCCTACACCTTC

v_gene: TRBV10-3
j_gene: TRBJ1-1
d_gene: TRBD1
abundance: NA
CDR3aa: CATLGEGQGGGTEAFF
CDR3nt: TGTGCCACCTTGGGGGAGGGACAGGGAGGAGGAACTGAAGCTTTCTTT

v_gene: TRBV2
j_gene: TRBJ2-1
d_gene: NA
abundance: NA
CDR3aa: CASTGVLAESSYNEQFF
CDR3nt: TGTGCCAGCACTGGTGTACTAGCCGAAAGCTCCTACAATGAGCAGTTCTTC

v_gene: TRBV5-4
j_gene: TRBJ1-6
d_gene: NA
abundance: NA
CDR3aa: CASSLRGLGLNSPLHF
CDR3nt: TGTGCCAGCAGCTTGAGGGGCCTGGGGCTAAATTCACCCCTCCACTTT